A single sample gave rise to the 2 T cell receptor beta chains below, sequenced in a study of shared clonotypes between healthy human individuals (TCRdb year 2020). The library was made by the immunoSEQ multiplex PCR assay. Held by TCRdb, this immuneACCESS table contains in-frame sequences only and omits some clones. Under half of the omission traces to an unresolved V gene where checked; the cause of the rest is unknown. In all, the sample holds approximately 740,000 clones, and 92% of those were seen once. Of the sample, 24% falls within the top ten clones. CD8 naive samples were obtained by positive selection for CCR7 among CD45RO-negative cells, yielding a CD45RA+CCR7+ population from which TemRA cells were excluded. The sequenced material came from naive CD8+ T cells sorted from blood. The cell subset or site label here, explained by the study, means: CD45RA+CCR7+. The receptors were sampled from a man younger than 45 in good health.

The chain links TRBV27 to TRBJ2-1; 8 bases match TRBD2. The V gene end was trimmed by 0 bases and the J gene end by 9 bases; junction bases not matched to a gene: 7. This CDR3 comprises 15 residues. CDR1 is MNHEY and CDR2 is SMNVEV in the germline V gene (reference sequence). The CDR3 loop reads CASSLSLALAGEQFF. CDR3 sequence (DNA): TGTGCCAGCAGTTTATCATTGGCGCTAGCGGGTGAGCAGTTCTTC.

The J gene is TRBJ2-1, the V gene TRBV2; D ambiguous. CDR3 length: 12 residues. The germline V gene has CDR1 SNHLY and CDR2 FYNNEI. V lost 6 bases to trimming and J lost 3 bases, with 6 bases between them. The CDR3 sequence is CASRTRYNEQFF. The CDR3 bases are TGTGCCAGCAGGACTCGCTACAATGAGCAGTTCTTC.